The TCR beta chain described here comes from a study of cytomegalovirus exposure and HLA in healthy donors. Whole-study context: The 110 or so validation repertoires were produced on the same platform as the approximately 670 repertoires of the first cohort. This was reported in a later analysis.

General study points: A few chains tied to CMV proved CMV antigen-specific in vitro. Overall, some 160 TCR beta chains were annotated as cytomegalovirus-associated.

Worth noting for this clone: Its antigen is as yet unknown.

The protocol was immunoSEQ multiplex PCR, while the TCRdb copy is restricted to in-frame clones and leaves out a portion. Of about 160,000 clones listed, approximately 87% were seen once; the top ten hold 5% to 7%. Between the trimmed V and J ends, which lost 4 bases and 7 bases, there was a span of 10 bases. Per the germline V gene, CDR1 is MGHDK and CDR2 is SYGVNS. CDR3 length: 12 amino acids. This receptor was obtained from a woman in her 30s in good health and CMV-seronegative. V and J are TRBV25-1 and TRBJ1-2; a possible D gene is TRBD1 (6 bases). Source material: PBMCs. The CDR3 protein is CASSVGGGGYTF. The CDR3 region has the DNA TGTGCCAGCAGTGTAGGGGGGGGTGGCTACACCTTC.